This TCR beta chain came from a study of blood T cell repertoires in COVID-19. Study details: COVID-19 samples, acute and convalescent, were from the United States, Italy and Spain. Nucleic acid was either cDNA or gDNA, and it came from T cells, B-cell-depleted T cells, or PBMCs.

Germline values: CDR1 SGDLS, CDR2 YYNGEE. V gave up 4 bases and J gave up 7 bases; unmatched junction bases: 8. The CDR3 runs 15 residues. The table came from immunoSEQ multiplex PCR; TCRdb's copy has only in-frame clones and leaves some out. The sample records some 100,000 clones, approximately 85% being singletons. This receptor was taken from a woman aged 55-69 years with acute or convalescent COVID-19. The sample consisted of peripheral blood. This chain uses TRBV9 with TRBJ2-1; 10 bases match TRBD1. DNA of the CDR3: TGTGCCAGCAGCATGGGACAGGGGAGTGGGAATGAGCAGTTCTTC. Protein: CASSMGQGSGNEQFF.